This entry lists 14 T cell receptor beta chains sequenced from one sample in a study of tumor-infiltrating lymphocytes in primary liver carcinoma. Out of unsorted whole blood came the blood RNA, and germline DNA was extracted as well. Using a constant-region primer together with ProtoScript II reverse transcriptase, TCR beta cDNA was made from about 500 ng of total RNA. It was through three nested multiplex PCR rounds of slightly modified ARM-PCR that TCR beta libraries arose. Researchers ran the first two PCR rounds for 10 cycles each with TRBV1-TRBV30 forward primers and a C-beta reverse primer. MiXCR, applied by TCRdb to the multiplex PCR reads, yields one record per CDR3 protein. The sample records about 310,000 distinct CDR3 sequences, 65% being singletons. What was sequenced was peripheral blood. The receptors were gathered from a man between 40 and 49 years old with primary liver carcinoma and hepatitis B virus infection.

For this clonotype: This clone may be a read error of a much larger clone one base away. The chain combines TRBV6-1 with TRBJ2-7, with TRBD2 matching over 7 bases. V was pared by 6 bases and J by 6 bases, with 11 bases of the junction left unmatched. Looked up from germline, CDR1 is MNHNS and CDR2 is SASEGT. This CDR3 spans 14 amino acids. For the CDR3, the DNA is TGTGCCAGCAGCTTCCGAAAGCGGGATGTCGAGCAGTACTTC. Translating it yields CASSFRKRDVEQYF.

This clonotype was recorded a few times. Possible read error: a much larger clone is one base away. V is TRBV4-3 and J is TRBJ2-5; tentative D call: TRBD2 (6 bases). Germline CDR1 is LGHNA and CDR2 is YSLEER. The CDR3 spans 15 residues. Trimming cost V 3 bases and J 5 bases, with 16 bases left between them. The CDR3 nucleotides read TGCGCCAGCAGCCATGAGGGACTGCCGTCTGAGACCCAGTACTTC. It specifies CASSHEGLPSETQYF.

This sequence joins TRBV11-3 and TRBJ1-1; tentative D call: TRBD1 (5 bases). Germline V gene sequence: CDR1 SGHNT, CDR2 YENEEA. Trimming took 2 bases from V and 4 from J, leaving 20 bases between them. The CDR3 is 17 amino acids. Written as DNA, the CDR3 is TGTGCCAGCAGCTTATATCCCGGGCCAGGGAAGAGCACTGAAGCTTTCTTT. It encodes CASSLYPGPGKSTEAFF.

The chain combines TRBV29-1 with TRBJ2-7; weak D call: TRBD1 (5 bases). Germline lookup yields CDR1 SQVTM and CDR2 ANQGSEA. V gave up 1 base and J gave up 4 bases, with 14 bases separating them. The CDR3 runs to 14 residues. The CDR3 region has the DNA TGCAGCGTTGAAGGACTCCATAGGGGATACGAGCAGTACTTC. Translated: CSVEGLHRGYEQYF.

The genes are TRBV11-2 and TRBJ1-1, with a tentative D call TRBD1 (5 bases). The CDR3 runs to 14 residues. V lost 1 base to trimming and J lost 10 bases, with 16 bases between them. Germline CDR1 and CDR2: SGHAT and FQNNGV. The chain's CDR3 is CASSLVAGSNGAFF. DNA of the CDR3: TGTGCCAGCAGCTTAGTGGCAGGGTCCAATGGAGCTTTCTTT.

This clonotype was recorded only once. One base away lies a much larger clone, so this may be a sequencing read error. The rearrangement links TRBV6-1 to TRBJ2-3; 7 positions match TRBD2. V was clipped by 5 bases and J by 4 bases; unmatched bases: 15. This CDR3 contains 17 residues. CDR1 MNHNS and CDR2 SASEGT come from the germline V gene. The CDR3 is CASSIRLLAGRADTQYF. The CDR3 DNA reads TGTGCCAGCAGTATCCGGTTGTTGGCGGGGAGGGCAGATACGCAGTATTTT.

For this clonotype: One end of the junction does not line up with germline, which may come from a read error. The chain couples TRBV11-3 to TRBJ2-1; the match to TRBD2 covers 10 bases. The CDR3 contains 13 residues. Germline-derived CDR1 and CDR2 are SGHNT and YENEEA. CDR3 region: CASTPSGSDEQYF. CDR3 nucleotides: TGTGCCAGCACCCCTAGCGGGAGTGATGAGCAGTACTTT.

This chain links TRBV10-3 with TRBJ2-7; 7 bases line up with TRBD2. The CDR3 totals 16 residues. Per the germline V gene, CDR1 is ENHRY and CDR2 is SYGVKD. After removal of 0 bases from V and 3 bases from J, the junction contained 8 bases not matched to a gene. The CDR3 DNA follows: TGTGCCATCAGTGAGTCAGGGAGGGAATCGGTCTACGAGCAGTACTTC. Encoded protein: CAISESGRESVYEQYF.

The V call is TRBV6-4, the J call TRBJ2-3, with TRBD2 matching over 10 bases. V dropped 4 bases and J dropped 5; count of bases not matched to a gene: 6. This CDR3 region has 15 residues. Germline V CDR1 and CDR2: MRHNA, SNTAGT. DNA for the CDR3: TGTGCCAGCAGTGTACTAGCGGGGACCGTAGATACGCAGTATTTT. The encoded protein is CASSVLAGTVDTQYF.

A note on this clonotype: Given the absence of the conserved phenylalanine or tryptophan at the CDR3 end, a read error is likely. The J gene is TRBJ2-1, the V gene TRBV6-5, with D hard to call. Germline lookup yields CDR1 MNHEY and CDR2 SVGAGI. The CDR3 runs 14 residues. Here the CDR3 DNA reads TGTGCCGGCAGCCCTCGGCCCAGCTTTGGTGAGCAGTTCCTC. This encodes CAGSPRPSFGEQFL.

Comment on this clonotype: A read error is likely, as this CDR3 ends without the conserved phenylalanine or tryptophan. The genes are TRBV29-1 and TRBJ2-7, with TRBD1 identical over 7 bases. This CDR3 spans 12 amino acids. CDR1 SQVTM and CDR2 ANQGSEA come from the germline V gene. The CDR3 loop is CSVGTGAYDQYS. In DNA, the CDR3 is TGCAGCGTTGGGACAGGAGCCTACGACCAGTACTCC.

In the case of this clonotype: This could be a read error, since a much larger clone is one nucleotide away. The chain has TRBV12-3 or TRBV12-4 and TRBJ2-3; 7 bases agree with TRBD2. Trimming at V came to 1 base and at J to 7 bases, leaving 2 bases not matched to a gene. CDR3 length: 13 amino acids. CDR3 bases: TGTGCCAGCAGTTTAGGGGGGGGAAATACGCAGTATTTT. Translation gives CASSLGGGNTQYF.

Regarding this clonotype: This may arise from a read error, as a much more abundant clone is one base away. This sequence joins TRBV12-3 or TRBV12-4 and TRBJ2-1, with D tentatively TRBD2 (5 bases). This CDR3 is 14 amino acids long. CDR3 amino acids: CVSGLGSSYNEQFF. The CDR3 nucleotides read TGTGTCAGCGGACTGGGAAGCTCCTACAATGAGCAGTTCTTC.

With respect to this clonotype: A much larger clone differs from this one at a single base, so this may be a read error. The chain links TRBV12-3 or TRBV12-4 to TRBJ2-7; D is perhaps TRBD1 (6 bases). The CDR3 sequence is 15 residues long. V was clipped by 5 bases and J by 2 bases, with 16 bases between them. CDR3 nucleotide sequence: TGTGCCAGCAGTAGAGAACAGGGAACCACCTACGAGCAGTACTTC. This gives the protein CASSREQGTTYEQYF.